This T cell receptor (beta chain) appears in the sequencing data of a study of identical twins. This clonotype occurred many times. Antigen specificity is unknown. A universal primer binding site was introduced by template switching. The final cDNA contained unique molecular identifiers. TCRdb reanalysed the 5' RACE reads using MiXCR and keeps one entry per CDR3 protein. The sample shows under 300,000 distinct CDR3 sequences, about 9% of them seen only once. Broader study findings: Twins' surplus sharing was weaker for beta out-of-frame sequences. While abundant cord blood beta clonotypes carried fewer insertions, memory repertoires showed no such pattern.

Trimming took off 4 bases at V and 0 bases at J, with 12 bases between the two ends. Germline CDR1 and CDR2: KGHDR and SFDVKD. The CDR3 is made up of 15 amino acids. These records were also assigned to another study, of yellow fever vaccine responses in identical twins. That work states: Reported findings indicate that twins' vaccine T cell responses seemed partially convergent, partially personalized.

Input material: CD8+ T cells sorted from blood. The chain joins TRBV24-1 to TRBJ2-7, with TRBD2 as a possible D gene (6 bases). The TCR comes from a woman aged 18-30 years in good health. The CDR3 loop reads CATSEGRTGSYEQYF. The CDR3 nucleotides read TGTGCCACCAGTGAAGGGAGGACGGGCTCCTACGAGCAGTACTTC.